This passage covers 20 T cell receptor beta chains from one sample sequenced in a study of immune evolution from preneoplasia to lung adenocarcinoma. The table came from immunoSEQ multiplex PCR; TCRdb's copy has only in-frame clones and leaves some out. The data show several thousand clones, with 81% seen just once and 8% to 8.5% held by the top ten. Sequenced material: FFPE invasive lung adenocarcinoma tissue. The receptors come from a person between 50 and 60 years old with lung adenocarcinoma.

This clone was detected only once. CDR3 in DNA: TGTGCCAGCAGTTACCGTGCGGGAACCGAGCAGTACTTC. Protein sequence: CASSYRAGTEQYF. J is TRBJ2-7 and V is TRBV6-5; tentative D call: TRBD2 (6 bases). Trimming pared 2 bases from V and 6 bases from J, leaving 11 bases between. The CDR3 sequence is 13 residues long. Germline V gene lookup returns CDR1 MNHEY and CDR2 SVGAGI.

The chain recombines TRBV5-3 with TRBJ2-5, with TRBD2 matching over 10 bases. TRBV5-3 is noted as an ORF with a role that remains uncertain. The CDR3 has 15 residues. V was pared by 4 bases and J by 5 bases, with 8 bases of the junction left unmatched. For the CDR3, the DNA is TGTGCCAGAAGCCCCGGGACTAGCGTACCTGAGACCCAGTACTTC. Its translation: CARSPGTSVPETQYF.

This clone was recorded a few times. The V gene is TRBV7-9, the J gene TRBJ1-2; the D gene is possibly TRBD1 (6 bases). V was cut by 5 bases and J by 3 bases, with 13 bases left in between. CDR1 is SEHNR and CDR2 is FQNEAQ in the germline V gene (reference sequence). The CDR3 covers 14 residues. The CDR3 DNA follows: TGTGCCAGCAGCCACAGGGACTCGCACTATGGCTACACCTTC. This translates into CASSHRDSHYGYTF.

This chain joins TRBV19 and TRBJ1-2, with 7 positions matching TRBD1. The CDR3 runs 14 residues. The V gene end was trimmed by 6 bases and the J gene end by 2 bases; junction bases not matched to a gene: 6. CDR1 is LNHDA and CDR2 is SQIVND in the germline V gene (reference sequence). CDR3 sequence: CASRPQGGNYGYTF. In nucleotides, the CDR3 is TGTGCCAGTAGGCCCCAGGGGGGAAACTATGGCTACACCTTC.

The V gene is TRBV9, the J gene TRBJ2-2, with TRBD2 matching over 13 bases. The V gene's germline CDR1 is SGDLS and CDR2 YYNGEE. V lost 4 bases to trimming and J lost 6 bases; unmatched junction nucleotides: 12. CDR3 size: 18 residues. CDR3 DNA sequence: TGTGCCAGCAGCATAGCCTCAGGACTAGCGGGAGTGCCCGGGGAGCTGTTTTTT. This encodes CASSIASGLAGVPGELFF.

The CDR3 region is CAWSEWHTSNQPQHF. As DNA, the CDR3 is TGTGCCTGGAGTGAGTGGCACACCAGCAATCAGCCCCAGCATTTT. The chain uses TRBV30 and TRBJ1-5; no firm D call. Germline lookup yields CDR1 GTSNPN and CDR2 SVGIG (reference sequence). Trimming pared 1 base from V and 1 base from J, leaving 11 bases between. This CDR3 is 15 amino acids long.

The chain employs TRBV10-1 and TRBJ2-1, with 10 bases matching TRBD1. The CDR3 extends over 15 amino acids. Germline loops: CDR1 WNHNN, CDR2 SYGVQD (reference sequence). The V and J ends lost 3 bases and 8 bases, in that order; junction bases with no gene match: 7. The CDR3 DNA reads TGCGCCAGCAGTGACCGGGACAGGGGAGTGGATGAGCAGTTCTTC. Protein product: CASSDRDRGVDEQFF.

The chain joins TRBV4-1 to TRBJ1-1, with D perhaps TRBD1 (6 bases). V was pared by 8 bases and J by 8 bases, with 15 bases between. Germline V CDR1 and CDR2: MGHRA, YSYEKL. The CDR3 totals 12 residues. The CDR3 spells CASGGGGAEAFF. The CDR3 coding sequence is TGCGCCAGCGGCGGTGGGGGGGCCGAAGCTTTCTTT.

The chain couples TRBV2 to TRBJ2-1, with 16 bases aligning to TRBD2. Germline V gene sequence: CDR1 SNHLY, CDR2 FYNNEI. Trimming removed 7 bases from V and 10 bases from J; junction bases left unmatched: 4. The CDR3 is 14 amino acids. CDR3: CASMGLAGGGEQFF. CDR3 nucleotide sequence: TGTGCCAGCATGGGACTAGCGGGAGGGGGGGAGCAGTTCTTC.

This clone was counted a single time. V is TRBV20-1 and J is TRBJ1-1; D not resolved. CDR1 and CDR2 from the germline V gene are DFQATT and SNEGSKA (reference sequence). The CDR3 is 11 residues long. Between the trimmed V and J ends, which lost 1 base and 10 bases, there was a span of 10 bases. CDR3 region: CSARAPRGAFF. The CDR3 nucleotides read TGCAGTGCTAGAGCCCCCCGCGGAGCTTTCTTT.

The genes are TRBV7-2 and TRBJ1-2; D possibly corresponds to TRBD1 (5 bases). There are 14 residues in the CDR3. Per germline, CDR1 SGHTA and CDR2 FQGNSA. Trimming took off 1 base at V and 5 bases at J, with 11 bases between the two ends. In DNA, the CDR3 is TGTGCCAGCAGCTTAGAAACGGGGCGGTATGGCTACACCTTC. It codes for CASSLETGRYGYTF.

The V call is TRBV5-1, the J call TRBJ2-3; possibly TRBD2 for D (6 bases). This CDR3 spans 14 amino acids. Germline assignment: CDR1 SGHRS and CDR2 YFSETQ. Deletions cut 2 bases from V and 4 bases from J, with 11 bases between. Written as DNA, the CDR3 is TGCGCCAGCAGCTTATCACTAGCCTCAGATACGCAGTATTTT. Translating gives CASSLSLASDTQYF. The full variable domain, in which reference TRBV5-1 and TRBJ2-3 provide the parts outside the CDR3, is KAGVTQTPRYLIKTRGQQVTLSCSPISGHRSVSWYQQTPGQGLQFLFEYFSETQRNKGNFPGRFSGRQFSNSRSEMNVSTLELGDSALYLCASSLSLASDTQYFGPGTRLTVL.

The chain links TRBV5-4 to TRBJ2-1, with TRBD1 identical over 9 bases. Germline V lookup: CDR1 SGHNT, CDR2 YYREEE (reference sequence). The CDR3 is made up of 15 amino acids. The ends lost 0 bases at V and 8 bases at J; junction bases unmatched: 6. The CDR3 nucleotides are TGTGCCAGCAGCTTGGGGACAGGGGTAGGTTATGAGCAGTTCTTC. This sequence encodes CASSLGTGVGYEQFF.

The CDR3: CAWTRGASHEQYF. CDR3 in DNA: TGTGCCTGGACTCGGGGGGCCTCTCACGAGCAGTACTTC. This chain joins TRBV30 and TRBJ2-7, with D tentatively TRBD2 (7 bases). Germline loops: CDR1 GTSNPN, CDR2 SVGIG (reference sequence). This CDR3 spans 13 amino acids. Trimming removed 4 bases from V and 5 bases from J, with 15 bases in between.

This chain joins TRBV19 and TRBJ2-3; maybe TRBD2 (5 bases). In germline, CDR1 is LNHDA, CDR2 SQIVND (reference sequence). The CDR3 has 16 residues. The germline V and J ends were trimmed by 6 bases and 2 bases, with 18 bases remaining between them. In DNA, the CDR3 is TGTGCCAGTAGCGCTCAAAGGGAGCCATTCACAGATACGCAGTATTTT. Amino acid sequence: CASSAQREPFTDTQYF.

The chain recombines TRBV4-1 with TRBJ1-2, with no clear D. V dropped 1 base and J dropped 8 bases, with 14 bases sitting between them. CDR1 is MGHRA, CDR2 YSYEKL, per germline. This CDR3 has 14 amino acids. This CDR3 reads CASSQGEKVGGYTF. In nucleotides, the CDR3 is TGCGCCAGCAGCCAAGGGGAAAAAGTCGGGGGCTACACCTTC.

J is TRBJ2-1 and V is TRBV5-6, with D perhaps matching TRBD1 (5 bases). The CDR3 is 13 amino acids. Deletions cut 3 bases from V and 7 bases from J, with 11 bases between. Germline V lookup: CDR1 SGHDT, CDR2 YYEEEE. CDR3 nucleotide sequence: TGTGCCAGCAGCTCCGGACATTATAATGAGCAGTTCTTC. Amino acid sequence: CASSSGHYNEQFF.

The V call is TRBV27, the J call TRBJ1-1; D is unclear. Trimming removed 10 bases from V and 0 bases from J, with 12 bases in between. This CDR3 has 13 residues. Germline V gives CDR1 MNHEY, CDR2 SMNVEV (reference sequence). CDR3 DNA sequence: TGTGCCACCATCGGACGGATGAACACTGAAGCTTTCTTT. The encoded protein is CATIGRMNTEAFF.

This clone has more than one count but fewer than ten. The V gene is TRBV5-1, the J gene TRBJ2-3; D possibly corresponds to TRBD2 (5 bases). The CDR3 loop spans 15 amino acids. V lost 0 bases and J 1 base, leaving 9 bases between the germline ends. Germline-derived CDR1 and CDR2 are SGHRS and YFSETQ. CDR3 bases: TGCGCCAGCAGCTTGGGAGCGGAAGGCACAGATACGCAGTATTTT. This sequence encodes CASSLGAEGTDTQYF.

The V and J genes are TRBV25-1 and TRBJ2-5; 12 bases are a match to TRBD2. This CDR3 has 13 amino acids. Germline CDR1 MGHDK, CDR2 SYGVNS. After removal of 10 bases from V and 4 bases from J, the junction contained 4 bases not matched to a gene. The CDR3 coding sequence is TGTGCCACCCGACTAGCGGGAGTAGAGACCCAGTACTTC. Protein sequence: CATRLAGVETQYF.